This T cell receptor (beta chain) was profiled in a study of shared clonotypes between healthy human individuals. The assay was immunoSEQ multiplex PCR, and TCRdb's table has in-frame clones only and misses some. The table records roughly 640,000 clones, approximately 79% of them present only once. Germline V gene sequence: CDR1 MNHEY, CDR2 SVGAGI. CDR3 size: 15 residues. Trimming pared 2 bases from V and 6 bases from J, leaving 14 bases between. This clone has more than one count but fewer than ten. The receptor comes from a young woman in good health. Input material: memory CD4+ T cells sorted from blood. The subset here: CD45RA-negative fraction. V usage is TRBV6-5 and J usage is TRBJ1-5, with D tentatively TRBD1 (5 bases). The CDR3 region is CASSYNPSGGQPQHF. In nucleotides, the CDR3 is TGTGCCAGCAGTTACAACCCCAGCGGGGGTCAGCCCCAGCATTTT.